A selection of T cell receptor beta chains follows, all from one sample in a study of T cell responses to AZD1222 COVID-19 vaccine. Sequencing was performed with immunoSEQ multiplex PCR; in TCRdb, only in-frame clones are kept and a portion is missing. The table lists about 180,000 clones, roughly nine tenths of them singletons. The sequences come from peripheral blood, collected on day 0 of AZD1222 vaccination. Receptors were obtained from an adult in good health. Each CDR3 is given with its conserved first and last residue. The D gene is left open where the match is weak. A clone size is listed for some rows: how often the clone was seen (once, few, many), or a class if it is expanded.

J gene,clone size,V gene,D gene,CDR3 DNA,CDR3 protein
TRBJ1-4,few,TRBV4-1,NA,TGCGCCAGCAGCCCTACGTCAACTAATGAAAAACTGTTTTTT,CASSPTSTNEKLFF
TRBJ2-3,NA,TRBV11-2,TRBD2,TGTGCCAGCAGCTTTAGCGGGGGGGTAGATACGCAGTATTTT,CASSFSGGVDTQYF
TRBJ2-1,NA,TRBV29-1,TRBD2,TGCAGCGTTGATCCTAGCGGGAACTACAATGAGCAGTTCTTC,CSVDPSGNYNEQFF
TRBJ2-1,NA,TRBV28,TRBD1,TGTGCCAGCAGTTTGGGCAGGGGGTTTTACAATGAGCAGTTCTTC,CASSLGRGFYNEQFF
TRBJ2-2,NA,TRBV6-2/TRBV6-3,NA,TGTGCCAGCAGTTACTCGGGCGGGAACACCGGGGAGCTGTTTTTT,CASSYSGGNTGELFF
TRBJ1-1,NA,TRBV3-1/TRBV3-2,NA,TGTGCCAGCAGCCAAACTGGTGAAAGGGCCGCTTTCTTT,CASSQTGERAAFF
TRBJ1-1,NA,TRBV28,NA,TGTGCCAGCAGCCCCAGCGGAGGGATAGCCAAAATCACTGAAGCTTTCTTT,CASSPSGGIAKITEAFF
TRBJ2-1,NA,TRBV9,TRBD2,TGTGCCAGCAGCGAGGGGCGGCTAGCGGGTTACAATGAGCAGTTCTTC,CASSEGRLAGYNEQFF
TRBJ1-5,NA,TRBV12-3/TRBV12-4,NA,TGTGCCAGCAGTTTAGAAGAAAATCAGCCCCAGCATTTT,CASSLEENQPQHF
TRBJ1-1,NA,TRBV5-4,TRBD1,TGTGCCAGCAGCTTGGGTGGCAGGGGGCCCCGGGGGACTGAAGCTTTCTTT,CASSLGGRGPRGTEAFF
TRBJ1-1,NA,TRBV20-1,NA,TGCAGTGCTAGATCAGACAGGGAAGCTTTCTTT,CSARSDREAFF
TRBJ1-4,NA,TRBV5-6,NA,TGTGCCAGCAGCTTGGTGGGTGAAAAACTGTTTTTT,CASSLVGEKLFF
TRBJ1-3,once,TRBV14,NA,TGTGCCAGCAGCCACCGGGGTATAAGCTCTGGAAACACCATATATTTT,CASSHRGISSGNTIYF
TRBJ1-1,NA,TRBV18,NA,TGTGCCAGCTCACCACTACCGGACAGCCCGATAGTGAACACTGAAGCTTTCTTT,CASSPLPDSPIVNTEAFF
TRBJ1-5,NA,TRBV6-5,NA,TGTGCCAGCAGTTACTTCGCGCATCAGCCCCAGCATTTT,CASSYFAHQPQHF
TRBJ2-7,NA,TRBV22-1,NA,TGTCCTGGGAGCGCACGCTTCTACGAGCAGTACTTC,CPGSARFYEQYF
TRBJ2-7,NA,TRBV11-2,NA,TGTGCCAGCAGCTTAGATATTCGAAGGACAGAAGGAACCTACGAGCAGTACTTC,CASSLDIRRTEGTYEQYF
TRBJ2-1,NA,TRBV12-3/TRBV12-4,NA,TGTGCCAGTGCTCAGGGGCGGAATGAGCAGTTCTTC,CASAQGRNEQFF
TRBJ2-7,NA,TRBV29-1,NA,TGCAGCGTCCGGGCAGGGGGGGCCTACGAGCAGTACTTC,CSVRAGGAYEQYF
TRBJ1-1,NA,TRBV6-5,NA,TGTGCCAGCAGTTACATGAATCTGAACACTGAAGCTTTCTTT,CASSYMNLNTEAFF
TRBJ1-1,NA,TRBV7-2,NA,TGTGCCAGCAGCCCAGGACGGAAGAACACTGAAGCTTTCTTT,CASSPGRKNTEAFF
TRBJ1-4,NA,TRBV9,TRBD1,TGTGCCAGCAGCACCACCGGGACAGTGGATGAAAAACTGTTTTTT,CASSTTGTVDEKLFF
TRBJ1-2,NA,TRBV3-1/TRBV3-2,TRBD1,TGTGCCAGCAGCCAGGACAGGAGCACTTATGGCTACACCTTC,CASSQDRSTYGYTF
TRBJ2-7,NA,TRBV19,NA,TGTGCCAGTAGCCCGATTGTAGGGGCCGAGCAGTACTTC,CASSPIVGAEQYF
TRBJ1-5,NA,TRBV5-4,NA,TGTGCCAGCAGCCCGGACAGCAATCAGCCCCAGCATTTT,CASSPDSNQPQHF
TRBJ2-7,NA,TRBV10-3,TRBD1,TGTGCCATCAGGCTGGGACAGGGCTACGAGCAGTACTTC,CAIRLGQGYEQYF
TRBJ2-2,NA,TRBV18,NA,TGTGCCAGCTCACCAGGGCGTGAAGTCGGATCCGGGGAGCTGTTTTTT,CASSPGREVGSGELFF
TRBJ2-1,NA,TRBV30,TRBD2,TGTGCCGGCCTAGCGGGAAACAATGAGCAGTTCTTC,CAGLAGNNEQFF
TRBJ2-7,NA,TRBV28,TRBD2,TGTGCCAGCAGTTCTTCTAGCGGGAGCTCCTACGAGCAGTACTTC,CASSSSSGSSYEQYF
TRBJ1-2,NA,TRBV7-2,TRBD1,TGTGCCAGCAGCCCGGGACAGAGGCACTATGGCTACACCTTC,CASSPGQRHYGYTF
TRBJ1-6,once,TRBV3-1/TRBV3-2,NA,TGTGCCAGCCAATTGTGGGCGTGGGATTCACCCCTCCACTTT,CASQLWAWDSPLHF
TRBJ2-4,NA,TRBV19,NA,TGTGCCAGTAGAATCGAAAGGGGATCTCGGGACATTCAGTACTTC,CASRIERGSRDIQYF
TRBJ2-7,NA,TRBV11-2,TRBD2,TGTGCCAGCAAAGCGGGAGGGCCCTACGAGCAGTACTTC,CASKAGGPYEQYF
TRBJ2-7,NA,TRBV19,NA,TGTGCCAGTAGTATTAGAGGGGACCCCTCCTACGAGCAGTACTTC,CASSIRGDPSYEQYF
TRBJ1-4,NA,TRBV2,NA,TGTGCCAGCAACCCGGGACTACCACGGGCAGATGAAAAACTGTTTTTT,CASNPGLPRADEKLFF
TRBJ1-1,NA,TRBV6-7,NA,TGTGCCACCCAAGGGGGGGGCCACACTGAAGCTTTCTTT,CATQGGGHTEAFF
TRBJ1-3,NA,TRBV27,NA,TGTGCCAGCAGTTTATCCTCAGCCGGGGGACGTGCTGGAAACACCATATATTTT,CASSLSSAGGRAGNTIYF
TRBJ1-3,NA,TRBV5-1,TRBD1,TGCGCCAGCAGCCCTGATGACAGGGGTCGGACTGGAAACACCATATATTTT,CASSPDDRGRTGNTIYF
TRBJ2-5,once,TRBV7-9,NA,TGTGCCAGCAGCTTATCTGGGATCCAAGAGACCCAGTACTTC,CASSLSGIQETQYF
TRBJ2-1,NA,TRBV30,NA,TGTGCCTGGAGCCAAGCGACCTACAATGAGCAGTTCTTC,CAWSQATYNEQFF
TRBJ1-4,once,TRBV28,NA,TGTGCCAGCAGTCGCCATACAGGGATTGCTAATGAAAAACTGTTTTTT,CASSRHTGIANEKLFF
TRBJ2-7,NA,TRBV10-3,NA,TGTGCCATCAGCCCCCCAGGAACAGCCTACGAGCAGTACTTC,CAISPPGTAYEQYF
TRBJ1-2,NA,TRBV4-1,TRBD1,TGCGCCAGCAGCCAAGATCTCGGGACAGGGGGTCGAGCGGATGGCTACACCTTC,CASSQDLGTGGRADGYTF
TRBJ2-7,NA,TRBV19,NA,TGTGCCAGTAGTAAGGAGGACGGCTACGAGCAGTACTTC,CASSKEDGYEQYF
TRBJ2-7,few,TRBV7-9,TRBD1,TGTGCCAGCAGCTCCCGGGACAGCTACGAGCAGTACTTC,CASSSRDSYEQYF
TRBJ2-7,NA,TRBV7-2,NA,TGTGCCAGCAGCTTAGACTGGACCTCTTACGAGCAGTACTTC,CASSLDWTSYEQYF
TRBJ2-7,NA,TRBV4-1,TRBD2,TGCGCCAGCAGCCAAGATTACGGGGGGGTCCTCTACGAGCAGTACTTC,CASSQDYGGVLYEQYF
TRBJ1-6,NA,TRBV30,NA,TGTGCCTGGAGTATAAGTAGCTCCTATAATTCACCCCTCCACTTT,CAWSISSSYNSPLHF
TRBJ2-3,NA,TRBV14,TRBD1,TGTGCCAGCAGCCACAGACAGGGGTCAGATACGCAGTATTTT,CASSHRQGSDTQYF
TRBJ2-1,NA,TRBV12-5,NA,TGTGCTAGTGGCCAGGGGATTGAGCAGTTCTTC,CASGQGIEQFF
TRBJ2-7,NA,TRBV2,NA,TGTGCCAGCAGGGAATTCGAGCAGTACTTC,CASREFEQYF
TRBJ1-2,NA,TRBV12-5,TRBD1,TGTGCTAGTGGTGGGACAGACTATGGCTACACCTTC,CASGGTDYGYTF
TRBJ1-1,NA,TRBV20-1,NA,TGCAGTGCTATCGACGTACCTGAAGCTTTCTTT,CSAIDVPEAFF
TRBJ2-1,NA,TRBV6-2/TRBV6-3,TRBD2,TGTGCCAGCAGTTACTCGAGGCGGTTTCGGGAGGGCCAGTATGAGCAGTTCTTC,CASSYSRRFREGQYEQFF
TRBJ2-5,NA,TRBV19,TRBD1,TGTGCCAGTAGTAGCACAGGGGCTCAAGAGACCCAGTACTTC,CASSSTGAQETQYF
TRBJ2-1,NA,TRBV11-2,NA,TGTGCCAGCAGCTTAGGCCGCGTCCTCTACAATGAGCAGTTCTTC,CASSLGRVLYNEQFF
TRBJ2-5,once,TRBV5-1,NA,TGCGCCAGCAGCCTCGTGCCCCTCCAAGAGACCCAGTACTTC,CASSLVPLQETQYF
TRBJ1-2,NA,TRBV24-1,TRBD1,TGTGCCACCAGTGACAAGCGGGACAGGGATTCCTATGGCTACACCTTC,CATSDKRDRDSYGYTF
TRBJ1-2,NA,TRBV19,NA,TGTGCCAGTACATCCAGCCTCTATGGCTACACCTTC,CASTSSLYGYTF
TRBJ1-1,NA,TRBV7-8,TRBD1,TGTGCCAGCAGGGTGAAAGGGGGCTCACAGGTACTGAACACTGAAGCTTTCTTT,CASRVKGGSQVLNTEAFF